What follows are 10 T cell receptor beta chains derived from one specimen sequenced in a study of HIV-infected patients and healthy controls. TCRdb redid the calling of the 5' RACE reads with MiXCR, one entry per CDR3 protein. The sample records about 18,000 distinct CDR3 sequences, less than 20% being singletons. What was sequenced was CD8+ T cells from blood. Every receptor here comes from a human donor in good health.

The chain uses TRBV10-3 and TRBJ2-5; D remains unclear. Germline lookup yields CDR1 ENHRY and CDR2 SYGVKD. The CDR3 has 18 residues. Trimming pared 3 bases from V and 0 bases from J, leaving 20 bases between. Here the CDR3 reads CAISDPKQTRSDQETQYF. The CDR3 DNA reads as TGTGCCATCAGTGACCCAAAACAGACCAGGAGTGACCAAGAGACCCAGTACTTC.

The chain employs TRBV4-3 and TRBJ1-4, with no clear D. Germline assignment: CDR1 LGHNA and CDR2 YSLEER. V was pared by 0 bases and J by 7 bases, with 9 bases between. The CDR3 has 14 residues. The CDR3 nucleotides read TGCGCCAGCAGCCAAGATCCAACTCGTGAAAAACTGTTTTTT. It is translated as CASSQDPTREKLFF.

The chain combines TRBV6-6 with TRBJ2-7; D uncertain. V was pared by 0 bases and J by 1 base, with 1 base between. This CDR3 has 12 residues. Germline CDR1 is MNHNY and CDR2 is SVGAGI (reference sequence). CDR3 region: CASSYSSYEQYF. In nucleotides, the CDR3 is TGTGCCAGCAGTTACTCATCCTACGAGCAGTACTTC.

This clonotype was observed a few times. The chain has TRBV6-6 and TRBJ1-2; D remains unclear. Deletions cut 6 bases from V and 4 bases from J, with 12 bases between. The CDR3 covers 13 residues. Germline V gene data show CDR1 as MNHNY and CDR2 as SVGAGI (reference sequence). The CDR3 loop reads CASSDTAAYGYTF. The CDR3 DNA is TGTGCCAGCAGCGATACAGCTGCCTATGGCTACACCTTC.

The V call is TRBV6-5, the J call TRBJ2-5; 7 bases align to TRBD2. Germline CDR1 and CDR2: MNHEY and SVGAGI. The V gene end was trimmed by 6 bases and the J gene end by 5 bases; junction bases not matched to a gene: 12. This CDR3 has 15 amino acids. CDR3 sequence: CASSLGLRVGETQYF. CDR3 nucleotides: TGTGCCAGCAGCCTGGGACTACGGGTTGGGGAGACCCAGTACTTC.

Ten or more counts support this clonotype. The chain has TRBV27 and TRBJ2-1; D tentatively reads TRBD1 or TRBD2 (6 bases each). CDR3 size: 15 residues. CDR1 and CDR2 from the germline V gene are MNHEY and SMNVEV (reference sequence). Trimming removed 7 bases at V and 5 bases at J, with 18 bases between. CDR3 sequence reads: CASTLRGGLNNEQFF. Here the CDR3 DNA reads TGTGCCAGCACCCTAAGAGGGGGGTTAAACAATGAGCAGTTCTTC.

This clonotype was detected many times. V is TRBV29-1 and J is TRBJ1-2; D is unclear. CDR3 length: 12 residues. Germline assignment: CDR1 SQVTM and CDR2 ANQGSEA. V was clipped by 2 bases and J by 7 bases, with 11 bases between them. The CDR3 here is CSVEFGGFGYTF. The CDR3, as DNA: TGCAGCGTTGAATTTGGCGGTTTTGGCTACACCTTC.

The gene calls are TRBV27 and TRBJ2-7, with D unresolved. V lost 8 bases, J lost 7 bases, and 12 bases lay in between. This CDR3 contains 11 residues. Germline values: CDR1 MNHEY, CDR2 SMNVEV (reference sequence). The CDR3 loop reads CASGIRDEQYF. The CDR3 coding sequence is TGTGCCAGCGGGATACGTGATGAGCAGTACTTC.

This clonotype was detected a few times. This chain links TRBV7-9 with TRBJ2-6; D unresolved. V was pared by 7 bases and J by 0 bases, with 13 bases between. Per germline, CDR1 SEHNR and CDR2 FQNEAQ (reference sequence). This CDR3 is built from 16 residues. Written as DNA, the CDR3 is TGTGCCAGCACCAATAGTCAGAACTCTGGGGCCAACGTCCTGACTTTC. Residues: CASTNSQNSGANVLTF. Full variable domain (missing parts from reference TRBV7-9 and TRBJ2-6): DTGVSQNPRHKITKRGQNVTFRCDPISEHNRLYWYRQTLGQGPEFLTYFQNEAQLEKSRLLSDRFSAERPKGSFSTLEIQRTEQGDSAMYLCASTNSQNSGANVLTFGAGSRLTVL.

The genes are TRBV19 and TRBJ2-1; D is uncertain. Trimming cost V 2 bases and J 7 bases, with 12 bases left between them. This CDR3 is built from 14 residues. Germline V gives CDR1 LNHDA, CDR2 SQIVND (reference sequence). The CDR3 loop reads CASSIRLVYNEQFF. The CDR3 DNA sequence: TGTGCCAGTAGTATAAGGCTAGTTTATAATGAGCAGTTCTTC.